Listed below are T cell receptor beta chains from one sample, sequenced in a study of blood T cells in healthy people across ages. A single record per CDR3 protein comes from TCRdb applying MiXCR to the 5' RACE reads. The table lists over a million distinct CDR3 sequences, approximately 59% of them singletons. Input material: blood. The receptors were sampled from a man younger than 35 in good health. Both conserved end residues are part of each CDR3. The D gene is left open where the match is weak. Rows may omit the clone size; those that give it use once, few, many or a size class.

TRBJ1-1 - - TRBV12-3/TRBV12-4 CASSLLGGAFF TGTGCCAGCAGTTTATTGGGGGGAGCTTTCTTT
TRBJ2-5 - - TRBV6-2/TRBV6-3 CASRRTKGLGDSYF TGTGCCAGCAGACGAACGAAGGGTTTAGGGGACTCGTACTTC
TRBJ2-7 - - TRBV7-9 CASSTLVDEQYF TGTGCCAGCAGCACACTAGTTGACGAGCAGTACTTC
TRBJ1-2 - - TRBV4-1 CASSQVRRTKGDGYTF TGCGCCAGCAGCCAAGTGCGACGGACGAAGGGGGATGGCTACACCTTC
TRBJ2-5 - - TRBV6-5 CASTDTRGETQYF TGTGCCAGCACCGACACCCGGGGCGAGACCCAGTACTTC
TRBJ2-3 - - TRBV7-2 CASQGRGTDTQYF TGTGCCAGCCAGGGTAGGGGCACAGATACGCAGTATTTT
TRBJ2-5 few - TRBV10-3 CAINSGSETQYF TGTGCCATCAACTCGGGGTCCGAGACCCAGTACTTC
TRBJ2-5 - - TRBV20-1 CSAREEWGDQETQYF TGCAGTGCTAGAGAAGAGTGGGGGGATCAAGAGACCCAGTACTTC
TRBJ2-7 - - TRBV20-1 CSARPIGATKYEQYF TGCAGTGCTAGACCTATAGGCGCCACGAAATACGAGCAGTACTTC
TRBJ2-7 - - TRBV20-1 CSAPDSLRPYEQYF TGCAGTGCCCCGGACAGTCTCCGTCCCTACGAGCAGTACTTC
TRBJ1-2 - TRBD1 TRBV6-5 CASSNRGYGYTF TGTGCCAGCAGCAACAGGGGATATGGCTACACCTTC
TRBJ1-1 - TRBD1 TRBV7-8 CASSLAWDRGPEAFF TGTGCCAGCAGCTTAGCTTGGGACAGGGGCCCTGAAGCTTTCTTT
TRBJ1-3 - TRBD1 TRBV4-3 CASSHVAGTEKAGNTIYF TGCGCCAGCAGCCACGTTGCCGGGACAGAGAAGGCTGGAAACACCATATATTTT
TRBJ1-2 - - TRBV20-1 CSARDAADYGYAF TGCAGTGCTAGAGACGCGGCGGACTATGGCTACGCCTTC
TRBJ2-3 few - TRBV7-9 CASSFVEDTQYF TGTGCCAGCAGCTTTGTAGAAGATACGCAGTATTTT
TRBJ2-5 few - TRBV28 CASSNTVQETQYF TGTGCCAGCAGTAATACAGTCCAAGAGACCCAGTACTTC
TRBJ2-5 - - TRBV20-1 CSAIADQETQYF TGCAGTGCTATAGCGGACCAAGAGACCCAGTACTTC
TRBJ2-7 - - TRBV27 CASSFESGATYEQYF TGTGCCAGCAGTTTTGAGTCAGGGGCAACCTACGAGCAGTACTTC